This T cell receptor beta chain was recorded in a study of blood T cells in healthy people across ages. Germline V gene lookup returns CDR1 SEHNR and CDR2 FQNEAQ (reference sequence). This CDR3 spans 16 amino acids. V lost 4 bases and J lost 1; bases outside the gene matches: 6. It was with a sample-barcoded 5' primer and a J-beta primer mix that a second PCR of roughly 6 to 11 cycles was run. TCRdb redid the calling of the 5' RACE reads with MiXCR, one entry per CDR3 protein. Found here are fewer than 2,000,000 distinct CDR3 sequences, 39% of them singletons; the top ten hold 23%. The sequenced material came from blood. The chain uses TRBV7-9 and TRBJ1-4, with 7 positions matching TRBD1. This receptor was obtained from a human donor in good health. The CDR3 nucleotides are TGTGCCAGCAGCTCCGACAGGGATGGAACTAATGAAAAACTGTTTTTT. It codes for CASSSDRDGTNEKLFF.